These 5 T cell receptor beta chains were sequenced from one sample in a study of blood T cell repertoires in COVID-19. Libraries were prepared by immunoSEQ multiplex PCR; TCRdb keeps only in-frame clonotypes and omits some of them. The profile covers fewer than 250,000 clones, with around 81% appearing a single time and roughly 6.4% taken by the ten largest. Sequencing used peripheral blood. Every receptor here comes from a woman between 55 and 75 years old with active or convalescent COVID-19.

The genes are TRBV10-3 and TRBJ2-3; 13 positions agree with TRBD2. Germline-derived CDR1 and CDR2 are ENHRY and SYGVKD. Losses at the gene ends were 10 bases for V and 3 bases for J; bases not matched to a gene: 7. The CDR3 consists of 15 residues. CDR3 region: CASTETSGRTDTQYF. Written as DNA, the CDR3 is TGTGCCAGCACCGAGACTAGCGGGAGGACAGATACGCAGTATTTT.

The V gene is TRBV7-9, the J gene TRBJ1-3; 7 bases map to TRBD1. This CDR3 contains 15 residues. The V segment lost 4 bases and the J segment 4 bases; nucleotides outside the gene matches: 7. Germline CDR1 SEHNR, CDR2 FQNEAQ (reference sequence). The chain's CDR3 is CASSYGQDGGNTIYF. The CDR3, as DNA: TGTGCCAGCAGCTACGGACAGGACGGCGGAAACACCATATATTTT. Full variable domain (remainder filled in from reference TRBV7-9 and TRBJ1-3): DTGVSQNPRHKITKRGQNVTFRCDPISEHNRLYWYRQTLGQGPEFLTYFQNEAQLEKSRLLSDRFSAERPKGSFSTLEIQRTEQGDSAMYLCASSYGQDGGNTIYFGEGSWLTVV.

V is TRBV9 and J is TRBJ1-6, with D possibly being TRBD1 (6 bases). The CDR3 totals 17 residues. Trimming shortened V by 0 bases and J by 8 bases, and 18 bases separated the two germline ends. Looked up from germline, CDR1 is SGDLS and CDR2 is YYNGEE. CDR3 loop: CASSVGSRRGADSPLHF. In nucleotides, the CDR3 is TGTGCCAGCAGCGTAGGCTCTCGCAGGGGCGCGGATTCACCCCTCCACTTT.

This clone has only a few counts. This chain uses TRBV29-1 with TRBJ1-1; D remains unclear. This CDR3 is 12 amino acids long. V lost 4 bases, J lost 1 base, and 7 bases lay in between. Germline V gives CDR1 SQVTM, CDR2 ANQGSEA. The CDR3 reads CSVGRPNTEAFF. DNA of the CDR3: TGCAGCGTTGGGCGGCCGAACACTGAAGCTTTCTTT. The full variable domain, rest sourced from reference TRBV29-1 and TRBJ1-1, is SAVISQKPSRDICQRGTSLTIQCQVDSQVTMMFWYRQQPGQSLTLIATANQGSEATYESGFVIDKFPISRPNLTFSTLTVSNMSPEDSSIYLCSVGRPNTEAFFGQGTRLTVV.

This chain uses TRBV4-2 with TRBJ2-3; 8 bases match TRBD2. J lost 2 bases, V lost 3 bases, and 7 bases had no gene match. CDR3 length: 16 amino acids. Per germline, CDR1 LGHNA and CDR2 YNFKEQ. The CDR3 loop is CASSHRIAGHTDTQYF. CDR3 coding DNA: TGTGCCAGCAGCCACCGCATAGCGGGGCACACAGATACGCAGTATTTT.